This TCR beta chain originates from a study of blood T cell repertoires in COVID-19. Using immunoSEQ multiplex PCR, the repertoire was profiled, and TCRdb retains in-frame clones only, with some absent. The table shows approximately 49,000 clones, with about four fifths occurring only once. Sequenced: peripheral blood. The TCR originated in a man aged 50-59 years with acute or convalescent COVID-19.

The CDR3 DNA reads TGCGCCAGCAGCCAAGATTTCTTGACAGGGTTGGGCACCGGGGAGCTGTTTTTT. It codes for CASSQDFLTGLGTGELFF. The chain employs TRBV4-3 and TRBJ2-2; TRBD1 matches at 7 bases. The CDR3 covers 18 residues. The V gene end was trimmed by 0 bases and the J gene end by 4 bases; junction bases not matched to a gene: 11. The germline V gene encodes CDR1 LGHNA and CDR2 YSLEER.